This T cell receptor (beta chain) was sequenced during a study of cytomegalovirus exposure and HLA in healthy donors. Across the whole study: The Caucasian-associated ancestry cluster held over 80% of 398 genotyped donors. Study-wide results and limits: Donors were assumed by presence/absence analyses to have roughly uniform sequencing depth. Available immune exposure information was restricted to CMV serostatus only.

This CDR3 is built from 14 residues. The germline V gene has CDR1 SGHDN and CDR2 FVKESK. With 2 bases clipped from V and 9 bases from J, the junction kept 4 bases outside the gene matches. Amplification used 60 Vbeta primers and 13 Jbeta primers. Profiled with immunoSEQ multiplex PCR; TCRdb holds only in-frame clones, not every one. This table lists around 70,000 clones. Regarding this clone: Its target is not known.

Specimen: PBMCs. The clonotype comes from a young woman in good health and CMV-seronegative. This chain connects TRBV14 to TRBJ1-6, with 7 bases aligning to TRBD1. Here the CDR3 reads CASSQRGQGSPLHF. The DNA of the CDR3 is TGTGCCAGCAGCCAAAGGGGGCAGGGTTCACCCCTCCACTTT.